These 12 T cell receptor beta chains were sequenced from one sample in a study of T cells in Graves' hyperthyroidism and ophthalmopathy. Amplification targeted TCR beta CDR3 regions from RNA transcripts. The primer set for the first-round RT-PCR of the TCR CDR3 was HTBI. TCRdb passed the multiplex PCR reads through MiXCR, listing each CDR3 protein once. The sample records roughly 800,000 distinct CDR3 sequences, 38% being singletons. The material sequenced was blood. These receptors were taken from a young man with Graves' hyperthyroidism.

The rearrangement joins TRBV6-5 to TRBJ2-7; 7 bases are shared with TRBD2. Germline V CDR1 and CDR2: MNHEY, SVGAGI. The J segment lost 5 bases and the V segment lost 2 bases, leaving 6 bases of the junction unmatched. The CDR3 has 14 residues. The CDR3 DNA is TGTGCCAGCAGTTACGGGAGGGGAAGGGACGAGCAGTACTTC. Translated: CASSYGRGRDEQYF.

The chain employs TRBV7-9 and TRBJ1-1, with a tentative D call TRBD1 (6 bases). Germline assignment: CDR1 SEHNR and CDR2 FQNEAQ (reference sequence). V was trimmed by 4 bases and J by 0 bases, leaving 18 bases between them. The CDR3 runs 17 residues. Here the CDR3 DNA reads TGTGCCAGCAGCTCGCCTCCGGGACACCTAATGAACACTGAAGCTTTCTTT. Amino acids: CASSSPPGHLMNTEAFF. Supplemented by reference TRBV7-9 and TRBJ1-1, the full variable domain reads DTGVSQNPRHKITKRGQNVTFRCDPISEHNRLYWYRQTLGQGPEFLTYFQNEAQLEKSRLLSDRFSAERPKGSFSTLEIQRTEQGDSAMYLCASSSPPGHLMNTEAFFGQGTRLTVV.

V gene TRBV14 combines with J gene TRBJ2-7, with a possible D match to TRBD2 (5 bases). The CDR3 is 14 residues long. The germline V gene has CDR1 SGHDN and CDR2 FVKESK. Trimming took off 0 bases at V and 6 bases at J, with 12 bases between the two ends. The CDR3 bases are TGTGCCAGCAGCCAAGATGAGGGTCTGGCCGAGCAGTACTTC. Amino acid sequence: CASSQDEGLAEQYF.

The chain joins TRBV10-2 to TRBJ2-5; D is perhaps TRBD2 (7 bases). V shed 6 bases and J shed 11 bases, with 31 bases lying between them. Per germline, CDR1 WSHSY and CDR2 SAAADI. CDR3 length equals 17 residues. This chain's CDR3 is CASSQGGRGKGRQEQYF. CDR3 nucleotide sequence: TGCGCCAGCAGCCAAGGGGGGCGGGGGAAGGGGCGCCAAGAGCAGTACTTC.

This clonotype was counted only a few times. The chain recombines TRBV19 with TRBJ1-1; 7 bases are shared with TRBD1. CDR3 length: 14 amino acids. V trimming: 1 base; J trimming: 5 bases; junction bases outside the gene matches: 4. Germline CDR1 reads LNHDA; CDR2 reads SQIVND (reference sequence). The DNA of the CDR3 is TGTGCCAGTAGTATAGGACAGGGCTGGACTGAAGCTTTCTTT. Translation: CASSIGQGWTEAFF.

This chain joins TRBV15 and TRBJ1-6; 8 bases match TRBD1. Germline CDR1 and CDR2: LNHNV and YYDKDF (reference sequence). CDR3 size: 14 residues. Trimming cost V 5 bases and J 13 bases; bases outside gene matches: 10. The CDR3 nucleotides are TGTGCCACCAGCGACATCTGGACAGGGTATCCCCTCCACTTT. Translated: CATSDIWTGYPLHF.

V is TRBV7-3 and J is TRBJ2-2; D is uncertain. This CDR3 is built from 16 residues. V lost 5 bases, J lost 4 bases, and 17 bases lay in between. From germline, CDR1 is SGHTA and CDR2 FQGTGA. The CDR3 DNA is TGTGCCAGCAGCCCCTCATGGCCGCTTACCACCGGGGAGCTGTTTTTT. Translating it yields CASSPSWPLTTGELFF.

Regarding this clonotype: At one boundary the junction diverges from the germline segment, which might be a read error. The rearrangement joins TRBV7-3 to TRBJ2-2; 8 nucleotides align to TRBD1. The CDR3 is made up of 15 amino acids. CDR1 and CDR2 from the germline V gene are SGHTA and FQGTGA. The CDR3 DNA reads TGTGCCTGCAGCTCGTGGACAGGGTTCACCGGGGAGCTGCTTTTT. This codes for CACSSWTGFTGELLF. Full variable domain (rest looked up from reference TRBV7-3 and TRBJ2-2): GAGVSQTPSNKVTEKGKYVELRCDPISGHTALYWYRQSLGQGPEFLIYFQGTGAADDSGLPNDRFFAVRPEGSVSTLKIQRTERGDSAVYLCACSSWTGFTGELLFGEGSRLTVL.

This sequence joins TRBV7-2 and TRBJ1-1; D not certain. This CDR3 contains 15 residues. V was clipped by 5 bases and J by 0 bases, with 13 bases between them. Germline lookup yields CDR1 SGHTA and CDR2 FQGNSA. The CDR3 DNA sequence: TGTGCCAGCAGCCCACAAGGGAAGATGAACACTGAAGCTTTCTTT. Its protein product is CASSPQGKMNTEAFF.

V is TRBV29-1 and J is TRBJ1-1; D unclear. Germline CDR1 and CDR2: SQVTM and ANQGSEA. The CDR3 sequence is 13 residues long. Trimming took off 7 bases at V and 3 bases at J, with 15 bases between the two ends. CDR3 bases: TGCAGCGCCCGACGGGGATATGACACTGAAGCTTTCTTT. This translates into CSARRGYDTEAFF.

The chain couples TRBV29-1 to TRBJ1-3, with D tentatively TRBD1 (5 bases). The CDR3 loop spans 15 amino acids. Germline V gene sequence: CDR1 SQVTM, CDR2 ANQGSEA. The germline V and J ends were trimmed by 7 bases and 3 bases, with 19 bases remaining between them. CDR3 in amino acids: CSAEDGGTYGNTIYF. Written as DNA, the CDR3 is TGCAGCGCCGAGGATGGGGGAACGTATGGAAACACCATATATTTT.

The chain employs TRBV5-1 and TRBJ2-2, with D perhaps given as TRBD1 or TRBD2 (5 bases each). CDR1 and CDR2 from the germline V gene are SGHRS and YFSETQ. V lost 7 bases to trimming and J lost 3 bases, with 10 bases between them. The CDR3 is 13 amino acids. CDR3 protein: CASGGTDTGELFF. In DNA, the CDR3 is TGCGCCAGCGGGGGTACCGACACCGGGGAGCTGTTTTTT.